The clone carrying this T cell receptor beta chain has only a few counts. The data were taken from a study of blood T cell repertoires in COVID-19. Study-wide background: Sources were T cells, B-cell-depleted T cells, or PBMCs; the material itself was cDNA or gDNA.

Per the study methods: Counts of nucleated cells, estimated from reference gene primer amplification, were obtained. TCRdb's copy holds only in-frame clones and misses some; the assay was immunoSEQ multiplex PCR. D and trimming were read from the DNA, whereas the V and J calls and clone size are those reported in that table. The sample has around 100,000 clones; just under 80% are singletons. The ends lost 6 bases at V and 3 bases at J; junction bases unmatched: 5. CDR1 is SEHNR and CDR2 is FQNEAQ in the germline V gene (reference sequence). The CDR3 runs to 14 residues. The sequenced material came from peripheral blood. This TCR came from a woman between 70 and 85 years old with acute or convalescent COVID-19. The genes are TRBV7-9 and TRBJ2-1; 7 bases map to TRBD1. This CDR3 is CASSEGAGYNEQFF. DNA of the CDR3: TGTGCCAGCAGTGAGGGGGCAGGCTACAATGAGCAGTTCTTC.